The rows below give T cell receptor beta chains drawn from one sample of a study of blood T cell repertoires in COVID-19. Only in-frame clones appear in the TCRdb table, and some are missing; sequencing was by immunoSEQ multiplex PCR. The sample includes approximately 300,000 clones, around 90% seen only once; the top ten take 2% to 3%. The sample consisted of peripheral blood. The receptors come from a man younger than 35 with active or convalescent COVID-19. CDR3s include the opening cysteine and the closing phenylalanine or tryptophan. A D gene is named only where the DNA matches it firmly. Clone sizes are given selectively: once, few, many, or a class where the clone is expanded.

size,V,J,D,CDR3,DNA
NA,TRBV5-1,TRBJ2-3,TRBD1,CASSLAEGATDTQYF,TGCGCCAGCAGCTTGGCCGAGGGGGCTACAGATACGCAGTATTTT
NA,TRBV6-1,TRBJ1-2,NA,CASSDRANYGYTF,TGTGCCAGCAGTGACAGGGCTAACTATGGCTACACCTTC
NA,TRBV5-8,TRBJ2-5,NA,CASSRGGLGGLQETQYF,TGTGCCAGCAGCAGGGGCGGGCTAGGAGGGCTCCAAGAGACCCAGTACTTC
NA,TRBV29-1,TRBJ1-4,NA,CSVGDEKLFF,TGCAGCGTCGGGGATGAAAAACTGTTTTTT
many,TRBV7-9,TRBJ2-7,TRBD1,CASSYSDRGGEQYF,TGTGCCAGCAGCTACTCGGACAGGGGTGGCGAGCAGTACTTC
once,TRBV10-1,TRBJ2-3,NA,CASSASVGGTQYF,TGCGCCAGCAGTGCTAGCGTTGGGGGTACGCAGTATTTT
NA,TRBV15,TRBJ1-4,TRBD1,CATSRDDRGYNEKLFF,TGTGCCACCAGCAGAGACGACAGGGGATATAATGAAAAACTGTTTTTT
NA,TRBV7-9,TRBJ1-3,NA,CASSSTGGSGNTIYF,TGTGCCAGCAGCAGTACCGGGGGATCTGGAAACACCATATATTTT
NA,TRBV6-5,TRBJ2-1,TRBD2,CASSFGLAGGGNEQFF,TGTGCCAGCAGTTTCGGACTAGCGGGAGGGGGAAATGAGCAGTTCTTC
NA,TRBV7-9,TRBJ1-5,NA,CASSSLTGNQPQHF,TGTGCCAGCAGCTCTCTGACAGGCAATCAGCCCCAGCATTTT
NA,TRBV6-2/TRBV6-3,TRBJ2-1,TRBD1,CASSYPTTGRLYNEQFF,TGTGCCAGCAGTTACCCTACGACAGGGAGACTTTACAATGAGCAGTTCTTC
NA,TRBV5-1,TRBJ2-2,NA,CASLEQPNTGELFF,TGCGCCAGCCTGGAACAGCCGAACACCGGGGAGCTGTTTTTT
once,TRBV18,TRBJ2-3,TRBD1,CASSPSTGADTQYF,TGTGCCAGCTCACCATCGACAGGGGCAGATACGCAGTATTTT
NA,TRBV7-2,TRBJ1-2,TRBD1,CASSFDRGLTGYTF,TGTGCCAGCAGCTTCGACAGGGGCCTAACTGGCTACACCTTC
NA,TRBV3-1/TRBV3-2,TRBJ2-5,TRBD2,CASSQGWASGIQETQYF,TGTGCCAGCAGCCAAGGCTGGGCTAGCGGGATCCAAGAGACCCAGTACTTC
NA,TRBV5-8,TRBJ2-5,TRBD2,CASRTSGGGWETQYF,TGTGCCAGCAGGACTAGCGGAGGAGGGTGGGAGACCCAGTACTTC
NA,TRBV6-1,TRBJ2-3,NA,CASSEELARSTDTQYF,TGTGCCAGCAGTGAAGAGTTAGCGAGGAGCACAGATACGCAGTATTTT
once,TRBV5-1,TRBJ2-6,NA,CASSLGGSPSGANVLTF,TGCGCCAGCAGCTTGGGGGGCTCCCCTTCTGGGGCCAACGTCCTGACTTTC
few,TRBV5-5,TRBJ1-2,NA,CASSPGATNYGYTF,TGTGCCAGCAGTCCAGGGGCTACTAACTATGGCTACACCTTC
NA,TRBV7-2,TRBJ1-4,NA,CASSLVPGPNEKLFF,TGTGCCAGCAGCTTAGTCCCAGGGCCTAATGAAAAACTGTTTTTT
NA,TRBV19,TRBJ2-7,TRBD2,CASSTGTTRIGEQYF,TGTGCCAGTAGTACCGGGACTACCCGAATTGGCGAGCAGTACTTC
once,TRBV9,TRBJ1-1,TRBD1,CASSETGTGRAFF,TGTGCCAGCAGCGAGACCGGGACAGGGAGAGCTTTCTTT
NA,TRBV5-1,TRBJ2-5,TRBD2,CASRKGTSGETQYF,TGCGCCAGCAGAAAAGGGACTAGCGGAGAGACCCAGTACTTC
NA,TRBV18,TRBJ1-5,TRBD1,CASSPQEGGGQPQHF,TGTGCCAGCTCACCGCAGGAAGGGGGCGGGCAGCCCCAGCATTTT
NA,TRBV6-2/TRBV6-3,TRBJ1-5,NA,CASSHQNNYNSPQHF,TGTGCCAGCAGTCACCAAAACAACTACAATTCGCCCCAGCATTTT
NA,TRBV4-2,TRBJ1-2,NA,CASSPAPEGENYGYTF,TGTGCCAGCAGCCCAGCCCCCGAGGGAGAGAACTATGGCTACACCTTC
once,TRBV19,TRBJ1-3,NA,CASTLYGNTIYF,TGTGCCAGTACCCTATATGGAAACACCATATATTTT
once,TRBV4-1,TRBJ1-1,NA,CASSQRHEGGTEAFF,TGCGCCAGCAGCCAACGACATGAGGGAGGCACTGAAGCTTTCTTT
NA,TRBV24-1,TRBJ2-2,NA,CATSDSQGVTGELFF,TGTGCCACCAGTGATTCACAGGGTGTCACCGGGGAGCTGTTTTTT
NA,TRBV6-5,TRBJ1-5,NA,CASSYSRDLGNQPQHF,TGTGCCAGCAGTTACTCGAGGGACTTAGGCAATCAGCCCCAGCATTTT
NA,TRBV6-5,TRBJ1-2,NA,CASSYSRVANYGYTF,TGTGCCAGCAGTTACTCCCGGGTAGCTAACTATGGCTACACCTTC
NA,TRBV5-4,TRBJ2-5,TRBD2,CASSLRLAGQETQYF,TGTGCCAGCAGCTTGCGACTAGCGGGACAAGAGACCCAGTACTTC
once,TRBV6-1,TRBJ1-1,NA,CASSVLQGGKVNTEAFF,TGTGCCAGCAGTGTCCTACAGGGAGGGAAGGTGAACACTGAAGCTTTCTTT
once,TRBV7-9,TRBJ2-3,NA,CASSLSGHGRDTQYF,TGTGCCAGCAGCTTAAGCGGGCATGGACGAGATACGCAGTATTTT
NA,TRBV13,TRBJ2-3,TRBD2,CASSSAGTSGSTDTQYF,TGTGCCAGCAGTTCCGCCGGGACTAGCGGGAGCACAGATACGCAGTATTTT
NA,TRBV4-1,TRBJ1-5,NA,CASSQLRNQPQHF,TGCGCCAGCAGCCAATTGAGGAATCAGCCCCAGCATTTT
NA,TRBV15,TRBJ2-7,TRBD2,CATSRDWGGTYEQYF,TGTGCCACCAGCAGAGATTGGGGGGGGACCTACGAGCAGTACTTC
few,TRBV2,TRBJ1-2,TRBD1,CASSEYRGEGYTF,TGTGCCAGCAGTGAATACAGGGGAGAGGGCTACACCTTC
once,TRBV7-6,TRBJ2-1,TRBD2,CASSLPPSSGGVEQFF,TGTGCCAGCAGCTTACCCCCTTCTAGCGGGGGAGTTGAGCAGTTCTTC
once,TRBV18,TRBJ2-7,NA,CASSLGQATYEQYF,TGTGCCAGCTCACTAGGCCAGGCGACCTACGAGCAGTACTTC
NA,TRBV21-1,TRBJ2-7,NA,CAGFGLDEQYF,TGTGCCGGATTTGGACTGGACGAGCAGTACTTC
NA,TRBV6-5,TRBJ2-1,TRBD2,CASSFSGSSYNEQFF,TGTGCCAGCAGTTTTAGCGGGAGCTCCTACAATGAGCAGTTCTTC
NA,TRBV5-1,TRBJ2-2,TRBD2,CASSLGVTSGRSNTGELFF,TGCGCCAGCAGCTTGGGGGTGACTAGCGGGAGATCGAACACCGGGGAGCTGTTTTTT
NA,TRBV7-2,TRBJ2-3,TRBD2,CASSSSGGGRGDTQYF,TGTGCCAGCAGCTCCAGCGGGGGGGGCCGCGGGGATACGCAGTATTTT
NA,TRBV7-2,TRBJ2-7,NA,CASSLAPGNYEQYF,TGTGCCAGCAGCTTAGCCCCAGGGAACTACGAGCAGTACTTC
NA,TRBV5-1,TRBJ2-5,TRBD2,CASSFKTPGLGFEETQYF,TGCGCCAGCAGCTTCAAAACCCCGGGACTAGGCTTTGAAGAGACCCAGTACTTC
NA,TRBV13,TRBJ2-7,TRBD1,CASSLFGTGEHEQYF,TGTGCCAGCAGCTTATTCGGGACAGGGGAGCACGAGCAGTACTTC
NA,TRBV11-2,TRBJ1-2,NA,CASSLQGGYGYTF,TGTGCCAGCAGCTTACAGGGAGGCTATGGCTACACCTTC
NA,TRBV5-1,TRBJ2-7,TRBD2,CASSNPSGGYEQYF,TGCGCCAGCAGCAATCCTAGCGGGGGCTACGAGCAGTACTTC
NA,TRBV27,TRBJ2-7,TRBD2,CASSSRSSSGRAREQYF,TGTGCCAGCAGTTCCCGCTCTTCGAGCGGGAGGGCCCGCGAGCAGTACTTC
NA,TRBV3-1/TRBV3-2,TRBJ2-2,NA,CASSQGLTLGELFF,TGTGCCAGCAGCCAAGGCCTGACACTCGGGGAGCTGTTTTTT
NA,TRBV7-2,TRBJ2-3,NA,CASSLYTDTQYF,TGTGCCAGCAGCCTATACACAGATACGCAGTATTTT
NA,TRBV29-1,TRBJ2-7,NA,CSIGGSLGYEQYF,TGCAGCATCGGGGGTTCCCTCGGGTACGAGCAGTACTTC
many,TRBV5-4,TRBJ1-2,TRBD1,CASSFGTGGYGYTF,TGTGCCAGCAGCTTTGGGACAGGGGGCTATGGCTACACCTTC
NA,TRBV10-3,TRBJ2-7,TRBD2,CAISAAGDEGEQYF,TGTGCCATCAGTGCAGCGGGGGATGAGGGCGAGCAGTACTTC
NA,TRBV7-9,TRBJ2-7,NA,CASSLGSQGPSYEQYF,TGTGCCAGCAGCTTAGGTTCCCAGGGGCCCTCCTACGAGCAGTACTTC
NA,TRBV3-1/TRBV3-2,TRBJ2-2,TRBD2,CASSPGLARTGELFF,TGTGCCAGCAGCCCGGGACTAGCGAGAACCGGGGAGCTGTTTTTT